This T cell receptor (beta chain) was recovered during a study of response to subunit inactivated influenza vaccine. Study-wide results and limits: New T cells are recruited in small numbers by each seasonal influenza vaccination, according to the authors' suggestion.

This clonotype was counted ten times or more. Its specificity is not known. Each CDR3 protein is one row after TCRdb ran MiXCR on the RT-PCR reads. Among about 520,000 distinct CDR3 sequences, around 7.9% were seen once, and the ten largest hold approximately 14%. The receptor comes from a man aged 50-75 years who received an inactivated influenza vaccine. The source material was PBMCs from blood, sampled around 25 months after vaccination.

The CDR3 DNA reads TGCAGCGTTGAAGGGGTGCGGGAGGGCCGGCTCTCCTACAATGAGCAGTTCTTC. Its protein is CSVEGVREGRLSYNEQFF. This chain links TRBV29-1 with TRBJ2-1; 9 bases align to TRBD2. The V segment lost 1 base and the J segment 0 bases; nucleotides outside the gene matches: 10. Germline CDR1 SQVTM, CDR2 ANQGSEA. The CDR3 length is 18 residues.